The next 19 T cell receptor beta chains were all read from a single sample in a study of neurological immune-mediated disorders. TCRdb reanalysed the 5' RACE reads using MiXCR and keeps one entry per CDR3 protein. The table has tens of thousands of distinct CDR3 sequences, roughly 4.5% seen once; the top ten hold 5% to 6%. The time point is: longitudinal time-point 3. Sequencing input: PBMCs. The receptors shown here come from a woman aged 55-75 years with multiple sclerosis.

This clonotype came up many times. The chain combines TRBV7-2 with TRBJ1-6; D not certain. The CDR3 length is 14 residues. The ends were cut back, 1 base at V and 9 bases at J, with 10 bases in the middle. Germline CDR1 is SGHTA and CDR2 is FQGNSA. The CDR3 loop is CASSLDYRASPLHF. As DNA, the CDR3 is TGTGCCAGCAGCTTAGACTACAGAGCTTCACCCCTCCACTTT. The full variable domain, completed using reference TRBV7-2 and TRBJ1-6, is GAGVSQSPSNKVTEKGKDVELRCDPISGHTALYWYRQSLGQGLEFLIYFQGNSAPDKSGLPSDRFSAERTGGSVSTLTIQRTQQEDSAVYLCASSLDYRASPLHFGNGTRLTVT.

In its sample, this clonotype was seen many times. In DNA, the CDR3 is TGCGCCAGCAGCTTAGGGTGGAACAATGAGCAGTTCTTC. This gives the protein CASSLGWNNEQFF. This rearrangement joins TRBV5-1 to TRBJ2-1; D is uncertain. V was cut by 2 bases and J by 5 bases, with 8 bases left in between. CDR3 length equals 13 residues. The germline V gene encodes CDR1 SGHRS and CDR2 YFSETQ. The variable domain in full, completed from reference TRBV5-1 and TRBJ2-1, reads KAGVTQTPRYLIKTRGQQVTLSCSPISGHRSVSWYQQTPGQGLQFLFEYFSETQRNKGNFPGRFSGRQFSNSRSEMNVSTLELGDSALYLCASSLGWNNEQFFGPGTRLTVL.

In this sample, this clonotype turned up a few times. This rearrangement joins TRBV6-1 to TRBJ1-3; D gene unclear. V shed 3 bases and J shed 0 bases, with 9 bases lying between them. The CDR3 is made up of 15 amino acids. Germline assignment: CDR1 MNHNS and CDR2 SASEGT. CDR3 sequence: CASSDSGRSGNTIYF. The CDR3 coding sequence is TGTGCCAGCAGTGATTCTGGCCGCTCTGGAAACACCATATATTTT.

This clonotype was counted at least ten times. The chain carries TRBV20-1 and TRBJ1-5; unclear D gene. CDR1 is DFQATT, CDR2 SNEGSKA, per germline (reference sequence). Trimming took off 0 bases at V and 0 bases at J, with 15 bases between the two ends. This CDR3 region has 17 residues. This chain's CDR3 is CSARDYRGVGSNQPQHF. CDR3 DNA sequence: TGCAGTGCTAGAGATTACCGGGGAGTTGGTAGCAATCAGCCCCAGCATTTT.

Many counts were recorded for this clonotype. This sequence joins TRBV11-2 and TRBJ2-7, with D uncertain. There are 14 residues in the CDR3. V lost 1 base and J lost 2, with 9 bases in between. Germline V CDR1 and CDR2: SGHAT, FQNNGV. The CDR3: CASSLAGPTYEQYF. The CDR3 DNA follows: TGTGCCAGCAGCTTAGCCGGCCCAACCTACGAGCAGTACTTC.

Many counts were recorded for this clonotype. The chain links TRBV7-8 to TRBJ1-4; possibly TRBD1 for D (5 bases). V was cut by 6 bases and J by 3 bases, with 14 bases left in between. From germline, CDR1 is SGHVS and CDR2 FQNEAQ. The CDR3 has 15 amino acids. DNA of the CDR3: TGTGCCAGCAGGAAGAACAGAGGGGCTAATGAAAAACTGTTTTTT. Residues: CASRKNRGANEKLFF.

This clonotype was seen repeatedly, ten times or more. The CDR3 here is CASSRGTASNQPQHF. The CDR3 bases are TGCGCCAGCAGCAGAGGGACAGCAAGCAATCAGCCCCAGCATTTT. The chain combines TRBV5-1 with TRBJ1-5; 7 bases map to TRBD1. Looked up from germline, CDR1 is SGHRS and CDR2 is YFSETQ. Losses at the gene ends were 4 bases for V and 1 base for J; bases not matched to a gene: 5. The CDR3 covers 15 residues.

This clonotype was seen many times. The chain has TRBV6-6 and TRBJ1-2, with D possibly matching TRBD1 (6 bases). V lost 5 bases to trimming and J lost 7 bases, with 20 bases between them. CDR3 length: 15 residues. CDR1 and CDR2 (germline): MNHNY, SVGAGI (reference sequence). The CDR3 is CASSLGDTRQGGYTF. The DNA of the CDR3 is TGTGCCAGCAGTCTTGGGGACACCCGTCAGGGTGGCTACACCTTC.

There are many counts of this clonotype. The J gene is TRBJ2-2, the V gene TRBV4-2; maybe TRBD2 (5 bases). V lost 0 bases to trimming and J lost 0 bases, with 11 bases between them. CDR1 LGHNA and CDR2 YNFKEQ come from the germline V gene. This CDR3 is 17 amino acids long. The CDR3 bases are TGTGCCAGCAGCCAAGATGTGGAGGTTGCGAACACCGGGGAGCTGTTTTTT. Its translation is CASSQDVEVANTGELFF.

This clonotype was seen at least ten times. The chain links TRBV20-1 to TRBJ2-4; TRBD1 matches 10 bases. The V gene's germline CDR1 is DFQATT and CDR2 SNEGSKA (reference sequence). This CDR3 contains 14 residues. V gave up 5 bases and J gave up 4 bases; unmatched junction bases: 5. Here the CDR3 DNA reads TGCAGTGCTTTTCCGGGACAGGGGAAAAACATTCAGTACTTC. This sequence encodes CSAFPGQGKNIQYF.

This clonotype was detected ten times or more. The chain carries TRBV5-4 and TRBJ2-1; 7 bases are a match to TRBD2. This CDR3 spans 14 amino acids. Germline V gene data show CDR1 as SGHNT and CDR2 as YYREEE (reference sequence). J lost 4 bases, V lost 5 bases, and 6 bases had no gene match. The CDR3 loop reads CASSPGTNYNEQFF. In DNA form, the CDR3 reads TGTGCCAGCAGTCCCGGGACTAATTACAATGAGCAGTTCTTC.

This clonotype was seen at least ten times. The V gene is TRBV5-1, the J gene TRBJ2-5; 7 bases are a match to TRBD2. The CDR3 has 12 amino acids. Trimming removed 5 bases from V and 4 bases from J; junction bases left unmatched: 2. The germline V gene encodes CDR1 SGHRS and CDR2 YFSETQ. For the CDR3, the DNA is TGCGCCAGCAGAGGCGGGGGAGAGACCCAGTACTTC. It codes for CASRGGGETQYF.

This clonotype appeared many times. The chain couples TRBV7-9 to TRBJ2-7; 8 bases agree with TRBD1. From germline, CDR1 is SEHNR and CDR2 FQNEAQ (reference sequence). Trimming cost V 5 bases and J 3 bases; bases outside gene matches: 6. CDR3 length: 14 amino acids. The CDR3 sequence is CASSPRTGFYEQYF. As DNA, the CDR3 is TGTGCCAGCAGCCCCCGGACAGGGTTCTACGAGCAGTACTTC. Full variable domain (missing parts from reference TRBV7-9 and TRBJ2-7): DTGVSQNPRHKITKRGQNVTFRCDPISEHNRLYWYRQTLGQGPEFLTYFQNEAQLEKSRLLSDRFSAERPKGSFSTLEIQRTEQGDSAMYLCASSPRTGFYEQYFGPGTRLTVT.

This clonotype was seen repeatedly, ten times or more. The DNA of the CDR3 is TGTGCCAGCAGCTTGTCAGGGAATTTGGAGCCCCAGCATTTT. Protein sequence: CASSLSGNLEPQHF. The gene calls are TRBV5-6 and TRBJ1-5; the D gene is possibly TRBD1 (5 bases). V shed 1 base and J shed 8 bases, with 13 bases lying between them. The CDR3 totals 14 residues. CDR1 is SGHDT and CDR2 is YYEEEE in the germline V gene.

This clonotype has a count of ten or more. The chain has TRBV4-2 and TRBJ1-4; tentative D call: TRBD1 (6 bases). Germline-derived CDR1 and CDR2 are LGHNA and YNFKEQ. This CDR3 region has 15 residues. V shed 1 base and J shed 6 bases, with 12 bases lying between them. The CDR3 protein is CASSQVWDIDEKLFF. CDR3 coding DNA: TGTGCCAGCAGCCAAGTTTGGGACATCGATGAAAAACTGTTTTTT.

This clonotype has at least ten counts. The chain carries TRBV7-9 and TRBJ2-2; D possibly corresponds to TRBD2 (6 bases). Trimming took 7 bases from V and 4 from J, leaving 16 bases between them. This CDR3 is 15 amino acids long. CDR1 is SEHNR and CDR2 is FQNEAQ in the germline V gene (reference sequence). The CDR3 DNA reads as TGTGCCAGCACCCGCGTCCAGGGAGGCACCGGGGAGCTGTTTTTT. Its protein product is CASTRVQGGTGELFF.

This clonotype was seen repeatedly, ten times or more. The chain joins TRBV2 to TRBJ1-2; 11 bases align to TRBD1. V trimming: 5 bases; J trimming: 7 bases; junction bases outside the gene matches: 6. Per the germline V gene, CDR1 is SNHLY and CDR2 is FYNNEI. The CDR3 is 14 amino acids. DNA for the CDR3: TGTGCCAGCAGTATAGGACAGGGGGCGGTTGGCTACACCTTC. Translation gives CASSIGQGAVGYTF.

The CDR3: CASSLATRYYEQYF. The CDR3 DNA sequence: TGTGCCAGCAGTTTAGCGACACGATACTACGAGCAGTACTTC. This chain links TRBV12-3 or TRBV12-4 with TRBJ2-7; D not certain. The ends were cut back, 0 bases at V and 3 bases at J, with 9 bases in the middle. The CDR3 runs 14 residues.

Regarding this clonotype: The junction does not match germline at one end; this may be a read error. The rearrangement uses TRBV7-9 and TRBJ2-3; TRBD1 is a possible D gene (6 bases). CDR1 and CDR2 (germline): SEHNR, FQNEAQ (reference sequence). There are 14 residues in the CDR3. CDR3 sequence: CANSLTGRTYTQYF. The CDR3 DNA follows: TGTGCCAACAGCCTGACAGGTCGCACATATACGCAGTATTTT.